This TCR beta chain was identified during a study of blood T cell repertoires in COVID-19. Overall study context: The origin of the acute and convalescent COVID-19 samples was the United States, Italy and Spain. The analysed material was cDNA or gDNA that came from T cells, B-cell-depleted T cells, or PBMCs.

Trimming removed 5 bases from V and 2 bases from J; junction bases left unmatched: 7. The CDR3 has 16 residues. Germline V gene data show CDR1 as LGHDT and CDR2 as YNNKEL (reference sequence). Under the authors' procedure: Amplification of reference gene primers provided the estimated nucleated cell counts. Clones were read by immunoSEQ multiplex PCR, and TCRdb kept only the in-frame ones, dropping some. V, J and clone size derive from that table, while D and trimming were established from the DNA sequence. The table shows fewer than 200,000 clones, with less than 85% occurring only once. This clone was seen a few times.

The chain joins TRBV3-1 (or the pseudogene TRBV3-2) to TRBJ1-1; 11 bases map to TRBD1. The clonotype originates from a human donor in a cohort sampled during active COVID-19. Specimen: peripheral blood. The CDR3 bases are TGTGCCAGCAGCAAGGACAGGGGGCTCGGAAACACTGAAGCTTTCTTT. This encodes CASSKDRGLGNTEAFF.